This T cell receptor (beta chain) stems from a study of cytomegalovirus exposure and HLA in healthy donors. Study-wide points: Researchers catalogued approximately 160 TCR beta chains as cytomegalovirus-associated. Previously analyzed data showed that most TCR beta V segments were productive at a frequency of about 90% or about 30%.

This PCR relied on a set of 60 Vbeta primers and 13 Jbeta primers. Sequenced by immunoSEQ multiplex PCR; TCRdb stores in-frame clones only, minus some. Found here are under 200,000 clones; the top ten clones hold about 0.8%. With regard to this clone: Its antigen is currently unknown.

Sequences were obtained from PBMCs. The sequence was collected from a woman aged 18-29 years in good health and CMV-seropositive.

In nucleotides, the CDR3 is TGCGCCAGCAGCTTGGCCGGCGGGGCCCTCACAGATACGCAGTATTTT. It specifies CASSLAGGALTDTQYF. The chain couples TRBV5-1 to TRBJ2-3; D is possibly TRBD2 (6 bases). The germline V gene encodes CDR1 SGHRS and CDR2 YFSETQ. V was pared by 0 bases and J by 2 bases, with 13 bases between. The CDR3 loop spans 16 amino acids.